This TCR beta chain was observed in a study of low-dose radiotherapy and immunotherapy resistance in tumors. TRAV- and TRBV-specific primers, spanning alpha and beta chains, primed first-strand cDNA. Both a constant-region primer and a V-primer adapter served to amplify TCRs across roughly 20 PCR cycles. TCRdb used MiXCR to reprocess the reads, holding one entry per CDR3 protein. The sample has about 5,600 distinct CDR3 sequences, about four fifths seen once. V was shortened by 6 bases and J by 0 bases, with 13 bases between the two germline ends. This CDR3 region has 14 residues. The V gene's germline CDR1 is SGHRS and CDR2 YFSETQ.

The rearrangement joins TRBV5-1 to TRBJ2-7, with D tentatively TRBD2 (5 bases). This receptor was identified in a human donor with advanced metastatic prostate, ovarian, gallbladder or colorectal cancer (not recorded which). This table probably holds off-target reads from a library built for another chain. CDR3 in DNA: TGCGCCAGCAAGAGGACTGAGAGCTCCTACGAGCAGTACTTC. The encoded protein is CASKRTESSYEQYF. Full variable domain (missing parts from reference TRBV5-1 and TRBJ2-7): KAGVTQTPRYLIKTRGQQVTLSCSPISGHRSVSWYQQTPGQGLQFLFEYFSETQRNKGNFPGRFSGRQFSNSRSEMNVSTLELGDSALYLCASKRTESSYEQYFGPGTRLTVT.